Each of the 28 T cell receptor beta chains below was sequenced from the same sample in a study of human thymus T cells. Measured with immunoSEQ multiplex PCR; TCRdb has only the in-frame clones, and not every one. The sample records 78,000 or so clones, 90% to 98% being singletons. Thymic material originated from resections removed in the course of corrective heart surgery. The material sequenced was thymus tissue. All receptors come from a boy under two years old with a congenital heart defect but otherwise immunologically healthy.

The V call is TRBV9, the J call TRBJ2-7; D is perhaps TRBD1 (6 bases). Trimming left V 0 bases short and J 6 bases short, with 22 bases between. In germline, CDR1 is SGDLS, CDR2 YYNGEE. The CDR3 runs to 17 residues. CDR3 residues: CASSVEATTDRPPEQYF. In DNA form, the CDR3 reads TGTGCCAGCAGCGTAGAGGCCACAACTGACAGGCCACCCGAGCAGTACTTC.

V gene TRBV5-1 combines with J gene TRBJ2-1; 10 bases align to TRBD1. The CDR3 consists of 14 residues. The germline gives CDR1 SGHRS, CDR2 YFSETQ. Unmatched junction bases numbered 8, after V lost 6 bases and J lost 8 bases. The CDR3 DNA reads TGCGCCAGCACCGGGACAGGGGTTGTGGATGAGCAGTTCTTC. It specifies CASTGTGVVDEQFF.

The rearrangement joins TRBV4-3 to TRBJ1-4, with D uncertain. Germline assignment: CDR1 LGHNA and CDR2 YSLEER. This CDR3 is built from 17 residues. Deletions cut 4 bases from V and 0 bases from J, with 15 bases between. This CDR3 reads CASSPTLTRATNEKLFF. Here the CDR3 DNA reads TGCGCCAGCAGCCCTACCCTTACCCGGGCAACTAATGAAAAACTGTTTTTT.

The gene calls are TRBV11-2 and TRBJ2-2; 9 bases map to TRBD1. V lost 0 bases, J lost 5 bases, and 7 bases stayed unmatched. The CDR3 has 17 amino acids. Germline-derived CDR1 and CDR2 are SGHAT and FQNNGV. The CDR3 sequence: CASSLDPPDRGTGELFF. The CDR3 DNA reads TGTGCCAGCAGCTTAGATCCGCCGGACAGGGGAACCGGGGAGCTGTTTTTT.

This chain connects TRBV5-1 to TRBJ1-3; D is ambiguous. Germline lookup yields CDR1 SGHRS and CDR2 YFSETQ. V was shortened by 5 bases and J by 0 bases, with 9 bases between the two germline ends. This CDR3 has 14 residues. Here the CDR3 DNA reads TGCGCCAGCAGGTTCGGGAGCTCTGGAAACACCATATATTTT. Its translation is CASRFGSSGNTIYF.

The chain is built from TRBV28 and TRBJ1-2; possible D gene TRBD1, 6 bases. With 5 bases removed from V and 4 bases from J, the gap between germline ends came to 11 bases. The CDR3 spans 13 residues. Germline values: CDR1 MDHEN, CDR2 SYDVKM. CDR3 sequence: CASSLQGFYGYTF. CDR3 nucleotide sequence: TGTGCCAGCAGTCTACAGGGATTCTATGGCTACACCTTC.

This chain connects TRBV19 to TRBJ1-1; 7 nucleotides line up with TRBD1. The junction had 11 bases not matched to a gene; V was cut back by 7 bases and J by 0 bases. Germline values: CDR1 LNHDA, CDR2 SQIVND (reference sequence). The length of the CDR3 is 16 residues. For the CDR3, the DNA is TGTGCCAGTACCGACGGGACAGTGCCCATGAACACTGAAGCTTTCTTT. It yields the protein CASTDGTVPMNTEAFF. Full variable domain (rest looked up from reference TRBV19 and TRBJ1-1): DGGITQSPKYLFRKEGQNVTLSCEQNLNHDAMYWYRQDPGQGLRLIYYSQIVNDFQKGDIAEGYSVSREKKESFPLTVTSAQKNPTAFYLCASTDGTVPMNTEAFFGQGTRLTVV.

The chain combines TRBV6-5 with TRBJ2-1; possible D gene TRBD2, 6 bases. The germline V gene has CDR1 MNHEY and CDR2 SVGAGI. The V and J ends lost 2 bases and 5 bases respectively, with 16 bases between them. The CDR3 is made up of 16 amino acids. CDR3 nucleotides: TGTGCCAGCAGTTACAGCCCTAGCGTAATAGACAATGAGCAGTTCTTC. This sequence encodes CASSYSPSVIDNEQFF.

CDR3 region: CASSLEHTPRLAGGYEQYF. For the CDR3, the DNA is TGTGCCAGCAGCTTGGAGCATACCCCACGACTAGCGGGGGGCTACGAGCAGTACTTC. The chain joins TRBV5-6 to TRBJ2-7, with 13 bases aligning to TRBD2. V shed 0 bases and J 3 bases; nucleotides not matched to a gene: 12. The length of the CDR3 is 19 residues. Germline CDR1 is SGHDT and CDR2 is YYEEEE.

The DNA for the CDR3 is TGTGCCAGCTCACCACCGGATGGACTAGCGGGAAGGTCCTACGAGCAGTACTTC. Translation gives CASSPPDGLAGRSYEQYF. V is TRBV18 and J is TRBJ2-7, with 12 bases aligning to TRBD2. Germline V CDR1 and CDR2: KGHSH, LQKENI. Trimming removed 0 bases from V and 1 base from J; junction bases left unmatched: 7. The CDR3 is made up of 18 amino acids.

V is TRBV6-1 and J is TRBJ2-1; D not resolved. The CDR3 length is 14 residues. Trimming pared 5 bases from V and 2 bases from J, leaving 10 bases between. The germline V gene has CDR1 MNHNS and CDR2 SASEGT. CDR3 in DNA: TGTGCCAGCAGTCCGAGCGACGCCTACAATGAGCAGTTCTTC. This translates into CASSPSDAYNEQFF.

CDR3 residues: CASSQVFEGQVGTEAFF. The CDR3 DNA sequence: TGCGCCAGCAGCCAAGTTTTTGAGGGACAGGTCGGTACTGAAGCTTTCTTT. The rearrangement uses TRBV4-3 and TRBJ1-1, with TRBD1 matching 8 bases. V was pared by 1 base and J by 5 bases, with 12 bases of the junction left unmatched. The CDR3 is made up of 17 amino acids. From germline, CDR1 is LGHNA and CDR2 YSLEER.

J is TRBJ2-2 and V is TRBV6-1, with D unresolved. The V gene's germline CDR1 is MNHNS and CDR2 SASEGT. The CDR3 has 17 amino acids. Trimming removed 2 bases at V and 0 bases at J, with 13 bases between. The CDR3 DNA sequence: TGTGCCAGCAGTGAAATCTCCCTTGGCCCGAACACCGGGGAGCTGTTTTTT. Translated: CASSEISLGPNTGELFF.

The genes are TRBV7-2 and TRBJ2-7; 12 nucleotides align to TRBD2. There are 16 residues in the CDR3. J gave up 2 bases and V 4 bases, and 6 bases lay outside the gene matches. Germline CDR1 is SGHTA and CDR2 is FQGNSA. The CDR3 coding sequence is TGTGCCAGCAGCTGGGAGACTAGCGGGAGTCCCTACGAGCAGTACTTC. Its translation: CASSWETSGSPYEQYF.

J is TRBJ2-7 and V is TRBV6-1; the match to TRBD1 covers 7 bases. The germline CDR1 and CDR2 sequences are MNHNS and SASEGT. This CDR3 contains 16 residues. V lost 1 base and J lost 0; bases outside the gene matches: 6. CDR3 in DNA: TGTGCCAGCAGTGAAGAACCCGACAGGGACTCCTACGAGCAGTACTTC. Its translation is CASSEEPDRDSYEQYF.

This chain connects TRBV29-1 to TRBJ1-4; 10 positions match TRBD1. This CDR3 is built from 18 residues. After removal of 7 bases from V and 0 bases from J, the junction contained 14 bases not matched to a gene. Germline CDR1 and CDR2: SQVTM and ANQGSEA. The CDR3 sequence is CSAFSGTGDPTTNEKLFF. The CDR3 DNA follows: TGCAGCGCCTTTTCCGGGACAGGGGACCCCACAACTAATGAAAAACTGTTTTTT.

CDR3 sequence: CSAPNTEAFF. The DNA for the CDR3 is TGCAGTGCTCCGAACACTGAAGCTTTCTTT. This sequence joins TRBV20-1 and TRBJ1-1, with no clear D. CDR3 length equals 10 residues. Trimming removed 5 bases at V and 1 base at J, with 2 bases between. Germline loops: CDR1 DFQATT, CDR2 SNEGSKA (reference sequence).

V and J are TRBV4-2 and TRBJ2-2, with D hard to call. The V gene's germline CDR1 is LGHNA and CDR2 YNFKEQ. This CDR3 spans 14 amino acids. V lost 7 bases and J 0 bases, leaving 9 bases between the germline ends. CDR3 bases: TGTGCCAGCAACCTCTACGCGAACACCGGGGAGCTGTTTTTT. Residues: CASNLYANTGELFF.

The J gene is TRBJ1-1, the V gene TRBV28; no firm D call. Germline assignment: CDR1 MDHEN and CDR2 SYDVKM. The CDR3 covers 10 residues. Trimming cost V 8 bases and J 6 bases, with 7 bases left between them. The CDR3 nucleotides read TGTGCCAGCGCCCAGTCTGAAGCTTTCTTT. Its translation is CASAQSEAFF.

The J gene is TRBJ2-7, the V gene TRBV18; 11 bases map to TRBD2. CDR1 is KGHSH, CDR2 LQKENI, per germline. J lost 4 bases, V lost 0 bases, and 23 bases had no gene match. The CDR3 length is 22 residues. CDR3 sequence reads: CASSPPPEQGRITSGGWYEQYF. DNA of the CDR3: TGTGCCAGCTCACCACCGCCAGAACAGGGGCGGATAACTAGCGGGGGTTGGTACGAGCAGTACTTC.

V usage is TRBV6-5 and J usage is TRBJ1-5; D uncertain. The V end lost 5 bases, the J end lost 0 bases, and 5 bases lay between the germline ends. Germline values: CDR1 MNHEY, CDR2 SVGAGI. The CDR3 is made up of 13 amino acids. CDR3 residues: CASSEHSNQPQHF. DNA of the CDR3: TGTGCCAGCAGTGAACATAGCAATCAGCCCCAGCATTTT.

The V and J genes are TRBV28 and TRBJ2-7, with D possibly TRBD1 on 6 matching bases. Germline V gene data show CDR1 as MDHEN and CDR2 as SYDVKM. The CDR3 runs to 15 residues. The ends were cut back, 5 bases at V and 2 bases at J, with 16 bases in the middle. CDR3 sequence: CASSLGAGVAYEQYF. The CDR3 nucleotides read TGTGCCAGCAGTCTAGGGGCAGGGGTTGCCTACGAGCAGTACTTC.

The chain employs TRBV5-1 and TRBJ2-1, with 13 bases aligning to TRBD2. Trimming took 0 bases from V and 2 from J; bases not matched to a gene: 17. Per the germline V gene, CDR1 is SGHRS and CDR2 is YFSETQ. CDR3 size: 22 residues. This chain's CDR3 is CASSLATSGGVVKGSAYNEQFF. The CDR3 DNA sequence: TGCGCCAGCAGCTTGGCAACTAGCGGGGGGGTAGTTAAGGGAAGCGCCTACAATGAGCAGTTCTTC.

DNA for the CDR3: TGTGCCAGCAGTTTAGCCAACGGGACTTGTTATGGCTACACCTTC. Amino acids: CASSLANGTCYGYTF. This chain links TRBV28 with TRBJ1-2; TRBD1 might be the D (5 bases). Germline V gene lookup returns CDR1 MDHEN and CDR2 SYDVKM. The CDR3 totals 15 residues. The V end was cut by 2 bases, the J end by 5 bases, with 15 bases between.

The rearrangement joins TRBV18 to TRBJ1-5; 8 bases are shared with TRBD1. CDR3 length equals 19 residues. Germline V gene lookup returns CDR1 KGHSH and CDR2 LQKENI. J was trimmed by 2 bases and V by 3 bases; bases with no gene match: 15. This CDR3 is CASSPYNDIEGQGNQPQHF. The DNA for the CDR3 is TGTGCCAGCTCACCGTACAACGACATCGAGGGACAGGGCAATCAGCCCCAGCATTTT.

This sequence joins TRBV11-1 and TRBJ2-1; 7 bases are a match to TRBD1. V trimming: 0 bases; J trimming: 3 bases; junction bases outside the gene matches: 5. Germline V gene data show CDR1 as SGHAT and CDR2 as FQDESV (reference sequence). The CDR3 is 16 amino acids. The CDR3 loop reads CASSLARTGFYNEQFF. CDR3 coding DNA: TGTGCCAGCAGCTTAGCCCGGACAGGCTTCTACAATGAGCAGTTCTTC. The full variable domain, its missing parts supplied by reference TRBV11-1 and TRBJ2-1, is EAEVAQSPRYKITEKSQAVAFWCDPISGHATLYWYRQILGQGPELLVQFQDESVVDDSQLPKDRFSAERLKGVDSTLKIQPAELGDSAMYLCASSLARTGFYNEQFFGPGTRLTVL.

The J gene is TRBJ2-3, the V gene TRBV19, with 9 bases lining up with TRBD2. V dropped 6 bases and J dropped 1; count of bases not matched to a gene: 20. The CDR3 totals 20 residues. Germline V lookup: CDR1 LNHDA, CDR2 SQIVND (reference sequence). The CDR3 nucleotides read TGTGCCAGTAGCACCGCTGCCAACGGGGCGGGAGGGCCTCGCACAGATACGCAGTATTTT. As protein: CASSTAANGAGGPRTDTQYF.

The chain is built from TRBV1 and TRBJ1-3. TRBV1 is described as a pseudogene. The CDR3 has 18 amino acids. The CDR3 region has the DNA TGCACCAGCAGCCAAGATAATAGGATCCGTTACTCTGGAAACACCATATATTTT. As protein: CTSSQDNRIRYSGNTIYF.